Following are 20 T cell receptor beta chains from one sample sequenced in a study of shared clonotypes between healthy human individuals. Libraries were prepared by immunoSEQ multiplex PCR; TCRdb keeps only in-frame clonotypes and omits some of them. The data contain approximately 1.1 million clones, about 84% of them singletons. The sequencing input was memory CD4+ T cells from PBMCs. Subset of the sample: CD45RA-negative fraction. The receptors were sampled from a man younger than 35 in good health. Some clones in this sample may be carry-over from other donors' samples.

The chain recombines TRBV5-4 with TRBJ2-5; the match to TRBD2 covers 11 bases. Germline V lookup: CDR1 SGHNT, CDR2 YYREEE (reference sequence). The CDR3 totals 18 residues. Unmatched junction bases numbered 15, after V lost 4 bases and J lost 4 bases. The CDR3 spells CASSQRLAGSSVGETQYF. In DNA form, the CDR3 reads TGTGCCAGCAGCCAAAGACTAGCGGGAAGTTCAGTGGGAGAGACCCAGTACTTC.

V and J are TRBV4-3 and TRBJ2-5; TRBD2 aligns across 7 bases. Germline loops: CDR1 LGHNA, CDR2 YSLEER. This CDR3 has 13 residues. V was clipped by 4 bases and J by 1 base; unmatched bases: 0. CDR3 sequence reads: CASSRGGQETQYF. CDR3 coding DNA: TGCGCCAGCAGCCGGGGGGGCCAAGAGACCCAGTACTTC.

The V call is TRBV6-6, the J call TRBJ2-7; the D is unclear. V was trimmed by 0 bases and J by 2 bases, leaving 8 bases between them. Per germline, CDR1 MNHNY and CDR2 SVGAGI (reference sequence). The CDR3 spans 14 residues. For the CDR3, the DNA is TGTGCCAGCAGTTACTCCCGACAAGCCTACGAGCAGTACTTC. Translating gives CASSYSRQAYEQYF.

The chain combines TRBV2 with TRBJ1-1; no firm D call. CDR1 and CDR2 from the germline V gene are SNHLY and FYNNEI. CDR3 length: 14 residues. Between the trimmed V and J ends, which lost 3 bases and 6 bases, there was a span of 14 bases. The CDR3 loop is CASSEGRQVPEAFF. The CDR3, as DNA: TGTGCCAGCAGTGAGGGGAGGCAGGTCCCTGAAGCTTTCTTT.

The V and J genes are TRBV4-3 and TRBJ2-7; TRBD2 matches 8 bases. With 0 bases clipped from V and 3 bases from J, the junction kept 4 bases outside the gene matches. Germline values: CDR1 LGHNA, CDR2 YSLEER. The CDR3 is 15 residues long. Here the CDR3 DNA reads TGCGCCAGCAGCCAAGAGCTAGCGGGTGGCTACGAGCAGTACTTC. This sequence encodes CASSQELAGGYEQYF.

The rearrangement links TRBV2 to TRBJ2-1; 10 positions match TRBD2. The CDR3 covers 20 residues. V lost 6 bases to trimming and J lost 3 bases; unmatched junction nucleotides: 20. Germline V CDR1 and CDR2: SNHLY, FYNNEI. The CDR3 bases are TGTGCCAGCAGGAAGAGCAGGGCAGGCGCTAGCGGGAGAGGCTACAATGAGCAGTTCTTC. Its protein is CASRKSRAGASGRGYNEQFF.

This clone was detected a few times. The rearrangement links TRBV25-1 to TRBJ2-5, with TRBD1 matching over 10 bases. The germline gives CDR1 MGHDK, CDR2 SYGVNS. V lost 7 bases, J lost 4 bases, and 9 bases stayed unmatched. This CDR3 has 15 residues. The CDR3 DNA reads TGTGCCAGCACTTGGACAGGGGGAATCGGAGAGACCCAGTACTTC. Translated: CASTWTGGIGETQYF. Full variable domain (rest looked up from reference TRBV25-1 and TRBJ2-5): EADIYQTPRYLVIGTGKKITLECSQTMGHDKMYWYQQDPGMELHLIHYSYGVNSTEKGDLSSESTVSRIRTEHFPLTLESARPSHTSQYLCASTWTGGIGETQYFGPGTRLLVL.

This clone is a singleton in its sample. The rearrangement joins TRBV5-1 to TRBJ2-2; the D is unclear. The CDR3 covers 14 residues. Germline V gene data show CDR1 as SGHRS and CDR2 as YFSETQ. Trimming cost V 1 base and J 4 bases, with 8 bases left between them. The CDR3 nucleotides read TGCGCCAGCAGCTTGCTATTGAGCACCGGGGAGCTGTTTTTT. As protein: CASSLLLSTGELFF.

The V and J genes are TRBV18 and TRBJ2-1; weak D call: TRBD1 (5 bases). This CDR3 has 16 amino acids. Trimming stripped 3 bases from V and 0 bases from J, with 12 bases between. Germline CDR1 is KGHSH and CDR2 is LQKENI. In DNA form, the CDR3 reads TGTGCCAGCTCACCCAAGGGGTTAAGCTCCTACAATGAGCAGTTCTTC. This codes for CASSPKGLSSYNEQFF. Using reference TRBV18 and TRBJ2-1 for the parts outside the CDR3, the full variable domain is NAGVMQNPRHLVRRRGQEARLRCSPMKGHSHVYWYRQLPEEGLKFMVYLQKENIIDESGMPKERFSAEFPKEGPSILRIQQVVRGDSAAYFCASSPKGLSSYNEQFFGPGTRLTVL.

The chain uses TRBV6-6 and TRBJ2-2; 9 nucleotides agree with TRBD2. The CDR3 spans 15 residues. Trimming cost V 4 bases and J 3 bases; bases outside gene matches: 3. CDR1 MNHNY and CDR2 SVGAGI come from the germline V gene (reference sequence). The CDR3 protein is CASSLAGVDTGELFF. CDR3 coding DNA: TGTGCCAGCAGTTTAGCGGGAGTTGACACCGGGGAGCTGTTTTTT.

In its sample, this clone was seen many times. The chain is built from TRBV7-3 and TRBJ2-3, with TRBD1 identical over 10 bases. With 5 bases clipped from V and 3 bases from J, the junction kept 8 bases outside the gene matches. CDR1 and CDR2 from the germline V gene are SGHTA and FQGTGA. The CDR3 sequence is 16 residues long. CDR3 nucleotides: TGTGCCAGCAGCCGCACTGGGGGACAGGGGACAGATACGCAGTATTTT. This sequence encodes CASSRTGGQGTDTQYF.

The gene calls are TRBV10-3 and TRBJ2-2, with D maybe TRBD1 (5 bases). Between the trimmed V and J ends, which lost 3 bases and 4 bases, there was a span of 12 bases. There are 15 residues in the CDR3. Germline V CDR1 and CDR2: ENHRY, SYGVKD. The CDR3 reads CAISDSHDSTGELFF. The CDR3 DNA follows: TGTGCCATCAGTGACAGCCACGACAGCACCGGGGAGCTGTTTTTT.

The rearrangement links TRBV16 to TRBJ2-5; D remains unclear. Per germline, CDR1 KGHSY and CDR2 FQNENV. The CDR3 contains 15 residues. V gave up 0 bases and J gave up 2 bases, with 10 bases separating them. The CDR3 DNA reads TGTGCCAGCAGCCAATCGTGGGCAGAACAAGAGACCCAGTACTTC. Translating gives CASSQSWAEQETQYF.

The J gene is TRBJ2-5, the V gene TRBV2, with TRBD2 matching 13 bases. Germline V gene data show CDR1 as SNHLY and CDR2 as FYNNEI. V lost 7 bases, J lost 5 bases, and 19 bases stayed unmatched. The CDR3 spans 19 residues. Here the CDR3 reads CASTLGGTGTSGARETQYF. Here the CDR3 DNA reads TGTGCCAGCACCTTAGGCGGGACCGGGACTAGCGGGGCAAGGGAGACCCAGTACTTC.

The chain recombines TRBV18 with TRBJ2-7; 11 bases align to TRBD2. Looked up from germline, CDR1 is KGHSH and CDR2 is LQKENI. The CDR3 sequence is 16 residues long. After removal of 3 bases from V and 2 bases from J, the junction contained 6 bases not matched to a gene. CDR3 amino acids: CASSPLGLAGPYEQYF. The CDR3 nucleotides read TGTGCCAGCTCACCCCTAGGACTAGCGGGCCCCTACGAGCAGTACTTC.

As for this clone: Different DNA sequences within this sample yield the same CDR3. V is TRBV5-1 and J is TRBJ2-7; D is tentatively TRBD1 or TRBD2 (5 bases each). The germline V and J ends were trimmed by 0 bases and 2 bases, with 12 bases remaining between them. The CDR3 loop spans 15 amino acids. Germline V CDR1 and CDR2: SGHRS, YFSETQ. The CDR3 protein is CASSLAGAGTYEQYF. CDR3 bases: TGCGCCAGCAGCTTGGCCGGGGCAGGGACCTACGAGCAGTACTTC.

The rearrangement joins TRBV19 to TRBJ2-1; 7 bases agree with TRBD2. J gave up 3 bases and V 5 bases, and 10 bases lay outside the gene matches. Germline CDR1 LNHDA, CDR2 SQIVND (reference sequence). This CDR3 spans 16 amino acids. Here the CDR3 DNA reads TGTGCCAGTAGTGCCCGGAGGAGCGGGAACTACAATGAGCAGTTCTTC. This sequence encodes CASSARRSGNYNEQFF. Filled out from reference TRBV19 and TRBJ2-1, the complete variable domain reads DGGITQSPKYLFRKEGQNVTLSCEQNLNHDAMYWYRQDPGQGLRLIYYSQIVNDFQKGDIAEGYSVSREKKESFPLTVTSAQKNPTAFYLCASSARRSGNYNEQFFGPGTRLTVL.

CDR3 loop: CASRRDSEKLFF. In DNA form, the CDR3 reads TGTGCCTCGCGCCGGGACAGCGAAAAACTGTTTTTT. This chain links TRBV30 with TRBJ1-4, with 7 bases fitting TRBD1. The ends lost 7 bases at V and 8 bases at J; junction bases unmatched: 7. Per germline, CDR1 GTSNPN and CDR2 SVGIG (reference sequence). The CDR3 loop spans 12 amino acids.

The rearrangement links TRBV7-9 to TRBJ1-1; D is perhaps TRBD1 (6 bases). CDR1 is SEHNR, CDR2 FQNEAQ, per germline (reference sequence). The CDR3 covers 18 residues. The ends were cut back, 4 bases at V and 6 bases at J, with 27 bases in the middle. CDR3 loop: CASSSPPRGRAGDPEAFF. DNA for the CDR3: TGTGCCAGCAGCTCACCACCGCGGGGGCGGGCCGGCGACCCTGAAGCTTTCTTT.

V is TRBV2 and J is TRBJ2-6; unclear D gene. V was trimmed by 5 bases and J by 7 bases, leaving 12 bases between them. The length of the CDR3 is 14 residues. Per the germline V gene, CDR1 is SNHLY and CDR2 is FYNNEI. This chain's CDR3 is CASSPSTGANVLTF. For the CDR3, the DNA is TGTGCCAGCAGTCCTTCCACCGGAGCCAACGTCCTGACTTTC.